Below, one TCR beta chain is given with its context. Antigen unknown. Using the 5' RACE reads, TCRdb records one entry per CDR3 protein without DNA. The sample has some 190,000 distinct CDR3 sequences. This sample is drawn from a study of monozygotic twins with inflammatory bowel disease. Study observations and caveats: Diversity of TCRbeta measured by inverse Simpson was lower in IBD patients than in healthy co-twins.

The CDR3 has 14 residues. The chain recombines TRBV12-3 or TRBV12-4 with TRBJ1-1. The clonotype was recovered from a human donor with ulcerative colitis or Crohn's disease, or a healthy co-twin of an affected twin (not recorded which). Sequenced input: blood. This CDR3 reads CASSLFQATSEAFF.